This TCR beta chain was captured by sequencing in a study of cytomegalovirus exposure and HLA in healthy donors. The PCR used 60 Vbeta and 13 Jbeta primers. Some clones are missing from TCRdb's copy, which holds only in-frame ones; the method was immunoSEQ multiplex PCR. The sample has roughly 150,000 clones, about 80% seen once. Trimming removed 1 base at V and 7 bases at J, with 11 bases between. The CDR3 totals 13 residues. CDR1 is MDHEN, CDR2 SYDVKM, per germline. This chain uses TRBV28 with TRBJ2-7, with TRBD1 as a possible D gene (7 bases). What was sequenced was PBMCs. This clonotype was sampled from a man younger than 40 in good health. The CDR3 sequence is CASSLLQGREQYF. DNA for the CDR3: TGTGCCAGCAGTTTATTACAGGGGAGGGAGCAGTACTTC.